Shown below are 30 T cell receptor beta chains from a single sample sequenced in a study of T cell responses to AZD1222 COVID-19 vaccine. Assay: immunoSEQ multiplex PCR; the TCRdb copy retains only in-frame clones and omits some. Found here are 130,000 or so clones, 70% to 90% of them singletons; the top ten hold 12%. The sequencing here drew on peripheral blood, taken on day 0 of AZD1222 vaccination. The receptors originated from an adult in good health.

The V gene is TRBV7-2, the J gene TRBJ2-5; 7 nucleotides line up with TRBD2. The V gene's germline CDR1 is SGHTA and CDR2 FQGNSA. V trimming: 5 bases; J trimming: 7 bases; junction bases outside the gene matches: 13. There are 15 residues in the CDR3. CDR3 protein: CASSPKRGSAPTQYF. As DNA, the CDR3 is TGTGCCAGCAGCCCAAAGCGGGGAAGCGCCCCGACCCAGTACTTC.

In this sample, this clone turned up a few times. The rearrangement links TRBV28 to TRBJ2-7, with D uncertain. Germline-derived CDR1 and CDR2 are MDHEN and SYDVKM. V lost 6 bases and J lost 0, with 15 bases in between. This CDR3 is built from 15 residues. The CDR3 spells CASSHKGALSYEQYF. DNA of the CDR3: TGTGCCAGCAGCCATAAGGGCGCTCTCTCCTACGAGCAGTACTTC.

This chain links TRBV6-1 with TRBJ2-3, with TRBD1 as a possible D gene (6 bases). The length of the CDR3 is 16 residues. From germline, CDR1 is MNHNS and CDR2 SASEGT. Trimming stripped 2 bases from V and 0 bases from J, with 12 bases between. DNA of the CDR3: TGTGCCAGCAGTGAAACAGGGAGAGCTAGCACAGATACGCAGTATTTT. The encoded protein is CASSETGRASTDTQYF.

The V and J genes are TRBV7-2 and TRBJ2-5; 13 nucleotides align to TRBD2. V was pared by 4 bases and J by 5 bases, with 7 bases of the junction left unmatched. Germline values: CDR1 SGHTA, CDR2 FQGNSA. The CDR3 is 16 residues long. The CDR3 bases are TGTGCCAGCAGCTCCCAGACTAGCGGGGGGAAGGAGACCCAGTACTTC. The encoded protein is CASSSQTSGGKETQYF.

With regard to this clone: Other DNA sequences in this specimen translate into the identical CDR3. The rearrangement links TRBV5-1 to TRBJ2-1; D is possibly TRBD2 (5 bases). In germline, CDR1 is SGHRS, CDR2 YFSETQ. The CDR3 has 16 residues. Trimming took 2 bases from V and 0 from J, leaving 12 bases between them. This CDR3 is CASSFRPGGSYNEQFF. The CDR3 DNA reads as TGCGCCAGCAGCTTTCGCCCCGGAGGCTCCTACAATGAGCAGTTCTTC.

The chain has TRBV5-1 and TRBJ2-1; D not certain. Germline V CDR1 and CDR2: SGHRS, YFSETQ. The CDR3 length is 11 residues. V lost 0 bases and J lost 10, with 5 bases in between. CDR3 protein: CASSLGAEQFF. CDR3 coding DNA: TGCGCCAGCAGCTTGGGAGCGGAGCAGTTCTTC.

The J gene is TRBJ2-7, the V gene TRBV21-1. TRBV21-1 is recorded as a pseudogene. This CDR3 spans 12 amino acids. The DNA for the CDR3 is TGTGCCAGAGCCGTTGACCAATACGAGCAGTACTTC. Protein sequence: CARAVDQYEQYF.

The chain links TRBV7-9 to TRBJ1-1; D not certain. V shed 0 bases and J shed 4 bases, with 3 bases lying between them. CDR1 is SEHNR and CDR2 is FQNEAQ in the germline V gene (reference sequence). CDR3 size: 12 residues. CDR3 in DNA: TGTGCCAGCAGCTTAGCGACCACTGAAGCTTTCTTT. It specifies CASSLATTEAFF.

The rearrangement uses TRBV29-1 and TRBJ1-2; 7 nucleotides align to TRBD1. The CDR3 loop spans 13 amino acids. After removal of 6 bases from V and 8 bases from J, the junction contained 12 bases not matched to a gene. Germline V gene sequence: CDR1 SQVTM, CDR2 ANQGSEA. CDR3 region: CSVEHDRVRGYTF. CDR3 coding DNA: TGCAGCGTAGAACATGACAGGGTGAGGGGCTACACCTTC. Using reference TRBV29-1 and TRBJ1-2 for the parts outside the CDR3, the full variable domain is SAVISQKPSRDICQRGTSLTIQCQVDSQVTMMFWYRQQPGQSLTLIATANQGSEATYESGFVIDKFPISRPNLTFSTLTVSNMSPEDSSIYLCSVEHDRVRGYTFGSGTRLTVV.

V and J are TRBV2 and TRBJ1-1; 7 nucleotides match TRBD1. The germline V gene has CDR1 SNHLY and CDR2 FYNNEI. The CDR3 totals 14 residues. With V trimmed by 2 bases and J by 5 bases, 5 bases remained unmatched. The CDR3 protein is CASSELGGETEAFF. The CDR3 DNA reads TGTGCCAGCAGTGAACTAGGGGGCGAGACTGAAGCTTTCTTT.

This rearrangement joins TRBV7-6 to TRBJ1-6, with D unclear. Germline CDR1 is SGHVS and CDR2 is FNYEAQ. CDR3 size: 13 residues. V was pared by 5 bases and J by 8 bases, with 10 bases between. CDR3 sequence (DNA): TGTGCCAGCAGCAGAAGGGCTGATTCACCCCTCCACTTT. It encodes CASSRRADSPLHF.

The rearrangement links TRBV6-5 to TRBJ2-7; D is unresolved. CDR1 is MNHEY and CDR2 is SVGAGI in the germline V gene. The CDR3 totals 11 residues. Trimming removed 6 bases at V and 5 bases at J, with 8 bases between. Here the CDR3 reads CASRHQHEQYF. CDR3 in DNA: TGTGCCAGCAGACACCAACACGAGCAGTACTTC.

The V call is TRBV14, the J call TRBJ1-2; D is possibly TRBD1 (5 bases). This CDR3 region has 15 residues. The germline V gene has CDR1 SGHDN and CDR2 FVKESK. Trimming cost V 0 bases and J 7 bases, with 15 bases left between them. CDR3 DNA sequence: TGTGCCAGCAGCCAAGATAGCAGATCTGGGGGTGGCTACACCTTC. This gives the protein CASSQDSRSGGGYTF.

The chain employs TRBV12-2 and TRBJ2-3. TRBV12-2 is a pseudogene segment. CDR3 length: 9 residues. The DNA for the CDR3 is TGTGCAAGTCGCTTCATCGAGTATTTT. Protein product: CASRFIEYF.

In this sample, this clone turned up once. The chain couples TRBV2 to TRBJ2-7, with D uncertain. Germline V lookup: CDR1 SNHLY, CDR2 FYNNEI. V was trimmed by 3 bases and J by 3 bases, leaving 15 bases between them. CDR3 size: 15 residues. CDR3 DNA sequence: TGTGCCAGCAGTGAGGGGAAAGGAGCCTTCTACGAGCAGTACTTC. It yields the protein CASSEGKGAFYEQYF.

The chain recombines TRBV5-1 with TRBJ2-3, with TRBD1 as a possible D gene (6 bases). The CDR3 has 16 residues. Trimming removed 6 bases from V and 0 bases from J, with 17 bases in between. The germline gives CDR1 SGHRS, CDR2 YFSETQ. The CDR3: CASIKDATGSTDTQYF. In DNA form, the CDR3 reads TGCGCCAGCATAAAAGATGCCACAGGGAGCACAGATACGCAGTATTTT.

There are a few counts of this clone. The gene calls are TRBV6-5 and TRBJ1-4, with unresolved D. The CDR3 has 15 amino acids. The V end lost 5 bases, the J end lost 0 bases, and 10 bases lay between the germline ends. The germline CDR1 and CDR2 sequences are MNHEY and SVGAGI. CDR3 residues: CASSTLGATNEKLFF. The CDR3 bases are TGTGCCAGCAGTACACTCGGGGCAACTAATGAAAAACTGTTTTTT.

The rearrangement uses TRBV5-4 and TRBJ1-3; D is unresolved. V lost 0 bases to trimming and J lost 0 bases, with 7 bases between them. Germline V gene lookup returns CDR1 SGHNT and CDR2 YYREEE (reference sequence). This CDR3 region has 15 residues. The DNA for the CDR3 is TGTGCCAGCAGCTTGGATCGACACTCTGGAAACACCATATATTTT. Translated: CASSLDRHSGNTIYF.

This chain joins TRBV9 and TRBJ1-1, with 10 bases aligning to TRBD1. Germline values: CDR1 SGDLS, CDR2 YYNGEE. V lost 0 bases and J lost 4; bases outside the gene matches: 3. The CDR3 has 15 amino acids. The CDR3 reads CASSVGDRGGTEAFF. The CDR3 DNA reads TGTGCCAGCAGCGTAGGGGACAGGGGAGGCACTGAAGCTTTCTTT. The entire variable domain, with the rest obtained from reference TRBV9 and TRBJ1-1, is as follows: DSGVTQTPKHLITATGQRVTLRCSPRSGDLSVYWYQQSLDQGLQFLIQYYNGEERAKGNILERFSAQQFPDLHSELNLSSLELGDSALYFCASSVGDRGGTEAFFGQGTRLTVV.

This rearrangement joins TRBV19 to TRBJ1-1; possibly TRBD1 for D (5 bases). The CDR3 is 14 residues long. The germline gives CDR1 LNHDA, CDR2 SQIVND (reference sequence). V gave up 0 bases and J gave up 5 bases, with 10 bases separating them. The CDR3: CASSIDGARTEAFF. The CDR3 bases are TGTGCCAGTAGTATAGACGGGGCAAGGACTGAAGCTTTCTTT.

The J gene is TRBJ2-1, the V gene TRBV7-9; D may be TRBD2 (6 bases). This CDR3 contains 16 residues. V gave up 1 base and J gave up 5 bases, with 15 bases separating them. Germline V lookup: CDR1 SEHNR, CDR2 FQNEAQ (reference sequence). In DNA, the CDR3 is TGTGCCAGCAGCTTAGGCCAGCGGGCGACGGACAATGAGCAGTTCTTC. Protein sequence: CASSLGQRATDNEQFF.

This chain uses TRBV7-9 with TRBJ2-3; a weak D match, TRBD1 (5 bases). This CDR3 spans 14 amino acids. V lost 5 bases and J lost 1, with 10 bases in between. CDR1 SEHNR and CDR2 FQNEAQ come from the germline V gene (reference sequence). CDR3 loop: CASSLQGGTDTQYF. The CDR3 DNA is TGTGCCAGCAGCCTGCAGGGCGGCACAGATACGCAGTATTTT. Using reference TRBV7-9 and TRBJ2-3 for the parts outside the CDR3, the full variable domain is DTGVSQNPRHKITKRGQNVTFRCDPISEHNRLYWYRQTLGQGPEFLTYFQNEAQLEKSRLLSDRFSAERPKGSFSTLEIQRTEQGDSAMYLCASSLQGGTDTQYFGPGTRLTVL.

This clone came up many times. The chain has TRBV18 and TRBJ1-3, with a weak D call TRBD1 (5 bases). V was clipped by 3 bases and J by 0 bases, with 6 bases between them. The V gene's germline CDR1 is KGHSH and CDR2 LQKENI. This CDR3 contains 14 residues. CDR3: CASSPDNSGNTIYF. DNA for the CDR3: TGTGCCAGCTCACCGGACAACTCTGGAAACACCATATATTTT.

A single count supports this clone. This chain links TRBV13 with TRBJ2-7, with D tentatively TRBD1 (5 bases). V lost 7 bases, J lost 6 bases, and 13 bases lay in between. Germline CDR1 PRHDT, CDR2 FYEKMQ (reference sequence). The length of the CDR3 is 12 residues. CDR3 in amino acids: CASTEGVSEQYF. In DNA, the CDR3 is TGTGCCAGCACCGAAGGGGTCAGCGAGCAGTACTTC.

The chain couples TRBV19 to TRBJ2-7; D possibly corresponds to TRBD1 (5 bases). The CDR3 loop spans 15 amino acids. Trimming pared 2 bases from V and 0 bases from J, leaving 11 bases between. Germline V lookup: CDR1 LNHDA, CDR2 SQIVND (reference sequence). The CDR3: CASSIRGHNSYEQYF. The CDR3 bases are TGTGCCAGTAGTATAAGAGGACACAACTCCTACGAGCAGTACTTC.

The J gene is TRBJ2-5, the V gene TRBV14; D tentatively reads TRBD1 or TRBD2 (5 bases each). Trimming stripped 1 base from V and 7 bases from J, with 19 bases between. CDR3 length: 16 residues. Germline V gene lookup returns CDR1 SGHDN and CDR2 FVKESK. DNA of the CDR3: TGTGCCAGCAGCCAAGTCGAAGGAGGCAGGGAAGGGACCCAGTACTTC. Amino acids: CASSQVEGGREGTQYF.

This clone was detected once. This chain uses TRBV9 with TRBJ2-1; 9 bases fit TRBD2. After removal of 0 bases from V and 9 bases from J, the junction contained 4 bases not matched to a gene. Germline V gene data show CDR1 as SGDLS and CDR2 as YYNGEE. The CDR3 contains 14 residues. The CDR3, as DNA: TGTGCCAGCAGCGTAGCCAGCGGGGGGAGTGAGCAGTTCTTC. Translated: CASSVASGGSEQFF.

This chain joins TRBV7-2 and TRBJ2-4, with a weak D call TRBD2 (6 bases). Looked up from germline, CDR1 is SGHTA and CDR2 is FQGNSA. The V gene lost 0 bases and the J gene lost 3 bases, with 12 bases spanning the gap. The CDR3 totals 16 residues. The CDR3 coding sequence is TGTGCCAGCAGCTTAGCGCCCCCCGGGGGCAAAAACATTCAGTACTTC. Amino acid sequence: CASSLAPPGGKNIQYF.

This chain connects TRBV11-2 to TRBJ2-2, with unresolved D. Germline-derived CDR1 and CDR2 are SGHAT and FQNNGV. The CDR3 has 16 amino acids. V was shortened by 1 base and J by 1 base, with 10 bases between the two germline ends. Written as DNA, the CDR3 is TGTGCCAGCAGCTTAGTCATTTCGTGGAACACCGGGGAGCTGTTTTTT. Residues: CASSLVISWNTGELFF. The full variable domain, rest sourced from reference TRBV11-2 and TRBJ2-2, is EAGVAQSPRYKIIEKRQSVAFWCNPISGHATLYWYQQILGQGPKLLIQFQNNGVVDDSQLPKDRFSAERLKGVDSTLKIQPAKLEDSAVYLCASSLVISWNTGELFFGEGSRLTVL.

This chain joins TRBV10-3 and TRBJ1-3, with D hard to call. This CDR3 is built from 15 residues. Germline V gene lookup returns CDR1 ENHRY and CDR2 SYGVKD. Trimming took 3 bases from V and 4 from J, leaving 13 bases between them. The CDR3 loop is CAISDGPTDGNTIYF. CDR3 bases: TGTGCCATCAGTGATGGGCCGACGGACGGAAACACCATATATTTT.